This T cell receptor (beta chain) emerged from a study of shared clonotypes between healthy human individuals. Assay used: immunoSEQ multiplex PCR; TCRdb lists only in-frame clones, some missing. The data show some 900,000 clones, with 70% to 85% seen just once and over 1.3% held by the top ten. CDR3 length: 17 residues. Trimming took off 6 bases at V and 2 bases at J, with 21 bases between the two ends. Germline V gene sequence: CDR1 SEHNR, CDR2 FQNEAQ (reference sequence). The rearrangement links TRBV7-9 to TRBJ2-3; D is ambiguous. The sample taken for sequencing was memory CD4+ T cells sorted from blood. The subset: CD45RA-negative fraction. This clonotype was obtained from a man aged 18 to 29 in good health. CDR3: CASRISYGVLSTDTQYF. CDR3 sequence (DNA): TGTGCCAGCAGAATTAGCTACGGCGTTCTCTCCACAGATACGCAGTATTTT.